These T cell receptor beta chains were read from a single sample in a study of Graves' ophthalmopathy and Graves' hyperthyroidism. MiXCR, applied by TCRdb to the multiplex PCR reads, yields one record per CDR3 protein. The data contain about 550,000 distinct CDR3 sequences, approximately 37% of them seen just once; the ten biggest clones take up less than 4.5%. Sequenced material: peripheral blood or thyroid tissue (not recorded which). All receptors derive from an adult man with Graves' hyperthyroidism. CDR3s include the opening cysteine and the closing phenylalanine or tryptophan. The D gene is left open where the match is weak. A clone size is listed for some rows: how often the clone was seen (once, few, many), or a class if it is expanded.

j_gene	d_gene	v_gene	abundance	CDR3aa	CDR3nt
TRBJ2-5	NA	TRBV10-3	NA	CAISDSSNQPQYF	TGTGCCATCAGTGACAGTAGCAATCAGCCCCAGTACTTC
TRBJ2-5	NA	TRBV7-9	few	CASSARGGQETQYF	TGTGCCAGCAGCGCGAGGGGGGGGCAAGAGACCCAGTACTTC
TRBJ2-7	NA	TRBV18	NA	CASSPPWGYEQYF	TGTGCCAGCTCACCCCCCTGGGGCTACGAGCAGTACTTC
TRBJ2-3	NA	TRBV29-1	once	CSVQSGLNTDTQYF	TGCAGCGTTCAGTCGGGGCTAAACACAGATACGCAGTATTTT
TRBJ1-5	NA	TRBV7-9	many	CASSRLGEGGNQPQHF	TGTGCCAGCAGCCGACTCGGGGAGGGGGGCAATCAGCCCCAGCATTTT
TRBJ1-2	NA	TRBV6-5	many	CASSPRDGYGYTF	TGTGCCAGCAGTCCCCGGGACGGCTATGGCTACACCTTC
TRBJ2-5	NA	TRBV7-9	medium-sized	CASSGDVGGWGQETQYF	TGTGCCAGCAGCGGCGATGTTGGAGGATGGGGCCAAGAGACCCAGTACTTC
TRBJ2-2	TRBD1	TRBV5-4	few	CASSPQGVHGELFF	TGTGCCAGCAGCCCTCAGGGGGTGCACGGGGAGCTGTTTTTT
TRBJ2-5	NA	TRBV9	many	CASSRPPVETQYF	TGTGCCAGCAGCCGTCCGCCCGTAGAGACCCAGTACTTC
TRBJ1-2	NA	TRBV5-4	many	CASSLDLQGDGYTF	TGTGCCAGCAGCTTGGACCTTCAGGGTGACGGCTACACCTTC
TRBJ2-7	NA	TRBV27	NA	CASSPAAAGYEQYF	TGTGCCAGCAGTCCCGCGGCGGCGGGCTACGAGCAGTACTTC
TRBJ2-5	NA	TRBV2	few	CASSAWGGWQETQYF	TGTGCCAGCAGTGCCTGGGGGGGCTGGCAAGAGACCCAGTACTTC
TRBJ1-4	TRBD1	TRBV12-3/TRBV12-4	many	CASSLGQGTNEKLFF	TGTGCCAGCAGTTTGGGACAGGGGACTAATGAAAAACTGTTTTTT
TRBJ2-7	NA	TRBV10-3	few	CAISEGPDFYYEQYF	TGTGCCATCAGTGAGGGACCGGACTTCTACTACGAGCAGTACTTC
TRBJ2-3	TRBD2	TRBV12-3/TRBV12-4	NA	CASSLAGVGDTQYF	TGTGCCAGCAGTTTGGCGGGAGTAGGAGATACGCAGTATTTT
TRBJ1-4	NA	TRBV4-1	NA	CASSQGRARAKNEKLFF	TGCGCCAGCAGCCAAGGTCGAGCCAGGGCAAAGAATGAAAAACTGTTTTTT
TRBJ1-2	NA	TRBV7-8	many	CASSSHPTAYGYTF	TGTGCCAGCAGCTCCCATCCGACCGCGTATGGCTACACCTTC
TRBJ1-6	NA	TRBV12-3/TRBV12-4	NA	CATQDGSYNSPLHF	TGTGCCACCCAGGACGGCTCCTATAATTCACCCCTCCACTTT
TRBJ1-4	NA	TRBV2	NA	CASRSQGGEKLFF	TGTGCCAGCCGGTCGCAGGGCGGTGAAAAACTGTTTTTT